This T cell receptor beta chain came from a study of T cell changes during pregnancy in multiple sclerosis. TCRdb's table, derived via immunoSEQ multiplex PCR, lists solely in-frame clones and lacks some. This table has roughly 93,000 clones, 92% appearing once. This CDR3 region has 13 residues. Germline CDR1 and CDR2: WSHSY and SAAADI. The trim removed 6 bases at V and 0 bases at J, leaving 1 base unmatched. The sequencing here drew on peripheral blood, taken after pregnancy. The receptor was isolated from a female donor in good health, enrolled as a control in a pregnancy study. The chain is built from TRBV10-2 and TRBJ1-1; 7 bases map to TRBD1. The CDR3 loop is CASRRGLNTEAFF. In DNA, the CDR3 is TGCGCCAGCAGAAGGGGGCTGAACACTGAAGCTTTCTTT.